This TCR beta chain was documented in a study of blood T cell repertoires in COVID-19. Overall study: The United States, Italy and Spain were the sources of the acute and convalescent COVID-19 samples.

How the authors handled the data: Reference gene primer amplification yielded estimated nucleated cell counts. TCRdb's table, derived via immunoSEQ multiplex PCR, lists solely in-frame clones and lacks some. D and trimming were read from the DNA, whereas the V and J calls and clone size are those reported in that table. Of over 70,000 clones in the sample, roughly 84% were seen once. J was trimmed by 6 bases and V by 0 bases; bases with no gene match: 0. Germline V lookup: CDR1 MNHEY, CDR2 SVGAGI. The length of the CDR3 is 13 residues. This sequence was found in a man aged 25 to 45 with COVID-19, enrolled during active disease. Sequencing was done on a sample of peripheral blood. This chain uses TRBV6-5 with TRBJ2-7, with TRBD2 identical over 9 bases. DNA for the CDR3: TGTGCCAGCAGTTACTCACTAGCGGGCGAGCAGTACTTC. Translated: CASSYSLAGEQYF.